This entry describes one TCR beta chain. TCRdb ran MiXCR on the RT-PCR reads and lists one entry per CDR3 protein. The sample records over 150,000 distinct CDR3 sequences, 30% being singletons. The data stem from a study of patients and donors after allogeneic stem cell transplantation. The TCR sequence derives from a human donor who was either an allogeneic HSCT recipient or a stem cell or donor lymphocyte infusion donor (not recorded which). It is not recorded whose cells these are; they may come from a transplant donor. Source material: blood, either unsorted or a sorted T cell fraction (not recorded which).

The CDR3 sequence is CSARPRNVGGETQYF. The CDR3 DNA reads TGCAGTGCTAGACCCCGCAATGTGGGAGGAGAGACCCAGTACTTC. V is TRBV20-1 and J is TRBJ2-5, with D perhaps matching TRBD2 (6 bases). V was trimmed by 2 bases and J by 4 bases, leaving 17 bases between them. The CDR3 is 15 amino acids. CDR1 DFQATT and CDR2 SNEGSKA come from the germline V gene (reference sequence).